This TCR beta chain was identified in a study of long-term antiretroviral therapy in people with HIV. Whole-study results and caveats: Once patients were on ART, diversity went higher but still fell short of transplant donor controls. Whereas controls had wider CDR3 length ranges, HIV repertoires had narrower ones.

The length of the CDR3 is 15 residues. The V and J ends lost 4 bases and 4 bases respectively, with 14 bases between them. Germline V gene lookup returns CDR1 LGHNA and CDR2 YNFKEQ. None of the participants with HIV were treated outside the United States. With respect to this clone: What it binds is not known.

The run of the v3.0 immunoSEQ assay was at survey level. Assay: immunoSEQ multiplex PCR; the TCRdb copy retains only in-frame clones and omits some. The table has about 17,000 clones, roughly 90% seen once; the top ten hold approximately 10%. The chain employs TRBV4-2 and TRBJ2-1; D may be TRBD2 (5 bases). The source is a man aged 55 to 69 with HIV. The source was unsorted PBMCs, collected 0.3 years after starting antiretroviral therapy. CDR3 protein: CASSPRVARYNEQFF. For the CDR3, the DNA is TGTGCCAGCAGCCCACGGGTAGCGCGATACAATGAGCAGTTCTTC.